The next 18 T cell receptor beta chains were all read from a single sample in a study of glioma-infiltrating T cells after dendritic cell vaccination. Sequenced by immunoSEQ multiplex PCR; TCRdb stores in-frame clones only, minus some. The data show tens of thousands of clones, approximately 90% seen once. The sequencing here drew on blood, taken before dendritic cell vaccination. These receptors came from a human donor with glioblastoma.

The chain recombines TRBV12-2 with TRBJ2-7; the DNA was not compared with TRBD2, the D call given in the table. TRBV12-2 is classified as a pseudogene. The CDR3 totals 15 residues. The CDR3 is CASRLGLAGVSEQYF. In DNA form, the CDR3 reads TGTGCAAGTCGCCTGGGACTAGCGGGAGTAAGCGAGCAGTACTTC.

Concerning this clone itself: The same CDR3 also results from other DNA sequences found in this sample. The chain joins TRBV5-1 to TRBJ1-6; the D gene is possibly TRBD1 (5 bases). The ends were cut back, 0 bases at V and 4 bases at J, with 11 bases in the middle. The germline V gene encodes CDR1 SGHRS and CDR2 YFSETQ. The CDR3 is 16 amino acids. CDR3 region: CASSLDGGGYNSPLHF. CDR3 in DNA: TGCGCCAGCAGCTTGGATGGGGGGGGGTATAATTCACCCCTCCACTTT.

This clone was recorded once. The chain uses TRBV18 and TRBJ1-6, with 8 positions matching TRBD1. V was clipped by 0 bases and J by 9 bases; unmatched bases: 4. The CDR3 has 15 amino acids. CDR1 and CDR2 from the germline V gene are KGHSH and LQKENI. The CDR3 DNA is TGTGCCAGCTCACCACCAACAGGGGGTCGTTCACCCCTCCACTTT. This sequence encodes CASSPPTGGRSPLHF.

V and J are TRBV19 and TRBJ1-5; the match to TRBD1 covers 7 bases. The V gene end was trimmed by 6 bases and the J gene end by 5 bases; junction bases not matched to a gene: 10. Looked up from germline, CDR1 is LNHDA and CDR2 is SQIVND (reference sequence). The CDR3 loop spans 15 amino acids. The CDR3 DNA is TGTGCCAGTAGGAAACTACAGGGGCTGGATCAGCCCCAGCATTTT. Protein product: CASRKLQGLDQPQHF.

The chain is built from TRBV19 and TRBJ1-3, with 8 positions matching TRBD1. Germline V gene lookup returns CDR1 LNHDA and CDR2 SQIVND (reference sequence). With V trimmed by 9 bases and J by 3 bases, 10 bases remained unmatched. The length of the CDR3 is 15 residues. Here the CDR3 DNA reads TGTGCCAGCCAACAGGGGGACGTGGTTGGAAACACCATATATTTT. The encoded protein is CASQQGDVVGNTIYF.

This sequence joins TRBV5-1 and TRBJ2-2; a weak D match, TRBD2 (6 bases). Germline V CDR1 and CDR2: SGHRS, YFSETQ. The CDR3 has 15 amino acids. V was cut by 3 bases and J by 4 bases, with 13 bases left in between. The CDR3 DNA follows: TGCGCCAGCAGCTCGGGGGACCCCCTCACCGGGGAGCTGTTTTTT. The encoded protein is CASSSGDPLTGELFF.

The rearrangement uses TRBV11-3 and TRBJ2-5; 11 bases align to TRBD2. The CDR3 is 15 residues long. Germline loops: CDR1 SGHNT, CDR2 YENEEA. The J segment lost 2 bases and the V segment lost 5 bases, leaving 4 bases of the junction unmatched. Here the CDR3 DNA reads TGTGCCAGCAGCGCCCGGACTAGCGGGCAAGAGACCCAGTACTTC. Its translation: CASSARTSGQETQYF.

The V gene is TRBV5-4, the J gene TRBJ1-1; 8 bases agree with TRBD1. Germline assignment: CDR1 SGHNT and CDR2 YYREEE (reference sequence). V lost 5 bases to trimming and J lost 1 base; unmatched junction nucleotides: 4. The CDR3 is made up of 14 amino acids. DNA of the CDR3: TGTGCCAGCAGACCGGACAGGGCGAACACTGAAGCTTTCTTT. Its translation is CASRPDRANTEAFF.

The CDR3 spells CASRRAGAIGGTGELFF. DNA of the CDR3: TGTGCCAGCCGTCGGGCGGGAGCGATCGGCGGGACCGGGGAGCTGTTTTTT. The rearrangement joins TRBV11-2 to TRBJ2-2; the match to TRBD2 covers 7 bases. Looked up from germline, CDR1 is SGHAT and CDR2 is FQNNGV. V trimming: 8 bases; J trimming: 5 bases; junction bases outside the gene matches: 17. The CDR3 consists of 17 residues.

CDR3 DNA: TGTGCCAGCAGTCTGACCGGCGGGCGCACTGAAGCTTTCTTT. It encodes CASSLTGGRTEAFF. The genes are TRBV6-5 and TRBJ1-1; no firm D call. The CDR3 is 14 amino acids. V lost 5 bases, J lost 4 bases, and 14 bases lay in between. The V gene's germline CDR1 is MNHEY and CDR2 SVGAGI.

The genes are TRBV9 and TRBJ2-3, with D hard to call. This CDR3 spans 12 amino acids. Trimming took off 2 bases at V and 3 bases at J, with 4 bases between the two ends. Germline CDR1 SGDLS, CDR2 YYNGEE. CDR3 sequence: CASSVGTDTQYF. Here the CDR3 DNA reads TGTGCCAGCAGCGTCGGGACAGATACGCAGTATTTT.

The V call is TRBV7-9, the J call TRBJ2-3, with TRBD1 matching over 11 bases. In germline, CDR1 is SEHNR, CDR2 FQNEAQ (reference sequence). The CDR3 length is 16 residues. V shed 6 bases, J shed 1 base, and the junction held 6 bases outside the gene matches. CDR3 residues: CASSLPGQGGTDTQYF. The CDR3 bases are TGTGCCAGCAGTCTTCCGGGACAGGGGGGCACAGATACGCAGTATTTT. Drawing the rest from reference TRBV7-9 and TRBJ2-3, the complete variable domain is DTGVSQNPRHKITKRGQNVTFRCDPISEHNRLYWYRQTLGQGPEFLTYFQNEAQLEKSRLLSDRFSAERPKGSFSTLEIQRTEQGDSAMYLCASSLPGQGGTDTQYFGPGTRLTVL.

The chain uses TRBV28 and TRBJ2-7; TRBD1 aligns across 10 bases. CDR1 and CDR2 (germline): MDHEN, SYDVKM. V was clipped by 3 bases and J by 3 bases; unmatched bases: 2. The CDR3 totals 14 residues. Here the CDR3 reads CASSFGQGVYEQYF. DNA of the CDR3: TGTGCCAGCAGTTTTGGACAGGGGGTCTACGAGCAGTACTTC. The variable domain in full, completed from reference TRBV28 and TRBJ2-7, reads DVKVTQSSRYLVKRTGEKVFLECVQDMDHENMFWYRQDPGLGLRLIYFSYDVKMKEKGDIPEGYSVSREKKERFSLILESASTNQTSMYLCASSFGQGVYEQYFGPGTRLTVT.

This clone was seen a few times. V usage is TRBV18 and J usage is TRBJ2-4, with D unclear. The V end was cut by 2 bases, the J end by 1 base, with 9 bases between. CDR3 length: 15 residues. CDR1 and CDR2 from the germline V gene are KGHSH and LQKENI. CDR3: CASSPTSQAKNIQYF. The DNA of the CDR3 is TGTGCCAGCTCACCAACGTCTCAGGCCAAAAACATTCAGTACTTC. The full variable domain, rest sourced from reference TRBV18 and TRBJ2-4, is NAGVMQNPRHLVRRRGQEARLRCSPMKGHSHVYWYRQLPEEGLKFMVYLQKENIIDESGMPKERFSAEFPKEGPSILRIQQVVRGDSAAYFCASSPTSQAKNIQYFGAGTRLSVL.

This chain links TRBV5-1 with TRBJ2-1; TRBD1 is a possible D gene (6 bases). Looked up from germline, CDR1 is SGHRS and CDR2 is YFSETQ. The CDR3 has 14 amino acids. The V and J ends lost 0 bases and 7 bases respectively, with 11 bases between them. The CDR3 protein is CASSLDTGQNEQFF. Here the CDR3 DNA reads TGCGCCAGCAGCTTGGATACAGGGCAAAATGAGCAGTTCTTC.

This chain joins TRBV2 and TRBJ1-1; weak D call: TRBD1 (5 bases). Germline V gene data show CDR1 as SNHLY and CDR2 as FYNNEI. Trimming removed 7 bases at V and 10 bases at J, with 13 bases between. The CDR3 runs to 11 residues. The CDR3 bases are TGTGCCAGCAATAGGGATCAGGGAGCTTTCTTT. Translated: CASNRDQGAFF. Full variable domain (outside the CDR3, taken from reference TRBV2 and TRBJ1-1): EPEVTQTPSHQVTQMGQEVILRCVPISNHLYFYWYRQILGQKVEFLVSFYNNEISEKSEIFDDQFSVERPDGSNFTLKIRSTKLEDSAMYFCASNRDQGAFFGQGTRLTVV.

V gene TRBV7-2 combines with J gene TRBJ2-5; TRBD2 aligns across 14 bases. The CDR3 sequence is 19 residues long. The germline gives CDR1 SGHTA, CDR2 FQGNSA. V lost 5 bases and J lost 5; bases outside the gene matches: 16. The CDR3 reads CASSPRTSGGMSRWETQYF. The CDR3 bases are TGTGCCAGCAGCCCGAGGACTAGCGGGGGGATGTCTCGTTGGGAGACCCAGTACTTC.

The rearrangement joins TRBV5-1 to TRBJ2-7; D is ambiguous. Germline CDR1 is SGHRS and CDR2 is YFSETQ. V shed 1 base and J shed 2 bases, with 7 bases lying between them. The CDR3 totals 13 residues. This chain's CDR3 is CASSLNFAYEQYF. The CDR3 nucleotides are TGCGCCAGCAGCTTGAACTTCGCCTACGAGCAGTACTTC.